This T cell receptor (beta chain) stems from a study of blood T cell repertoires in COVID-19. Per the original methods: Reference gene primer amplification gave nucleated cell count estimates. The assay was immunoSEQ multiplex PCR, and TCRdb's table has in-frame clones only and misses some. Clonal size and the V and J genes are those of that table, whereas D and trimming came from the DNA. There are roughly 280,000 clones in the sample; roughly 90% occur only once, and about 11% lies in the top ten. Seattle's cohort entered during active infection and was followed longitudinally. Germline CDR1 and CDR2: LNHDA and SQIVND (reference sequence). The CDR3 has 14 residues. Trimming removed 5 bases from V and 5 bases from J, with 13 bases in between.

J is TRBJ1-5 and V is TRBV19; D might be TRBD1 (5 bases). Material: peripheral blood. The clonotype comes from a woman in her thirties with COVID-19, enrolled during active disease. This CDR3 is CASSPLTAYQPQHF. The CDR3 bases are TGTGCCAGTAGTCCCCTGACAGCCTATCAGCCCCAGCATTTT.